This is a list of T cell receptor beta chains from one sample in a study of T cell responses to AZD1222 COVID-19 vaccine. Assay used: immunoSEQ multiplex PCR; TCRdb lists only in-frame clones, some missing. The top ten clones hold about 16% of a sample with 140,000 to 150,000 clones, approximately 88% of them seen once. Here the sequenced sample was peripheral blood, taken on day 0 of AZD1222 vaccination. The receptors derive from an adult in good health. Both conserved end residues are part of each CDR3. D genes are given only for firm matches. Clone size is stated in some rows and not others, as once, few, many or a class when expanded.

v_call	j_call	clone_size	d_call	cdr3_aa	cdr3_nt
TRBV18	TRBJ1-6	NA	TRBD1	CASSSIDRGRNSPLHF	TGTGCCAGCTCATCAATAGACAGGGGGAGGAATTCACCCCTCCACTTT
TRBV19	TRBJ2-1	NA	TRBD1	CASRDRAEYNEQFF	TGTGCCAGTCGAGACAGGGCGGAGTACAATGAGCAGTTCTTC
TRBV6-2/TRBV6-3	TRBJ2-7	NA	TRBD2	CASSYTGLAGVEQYF	TGTGCCAGCAGTTACACAGGACTAGCGGGGGTCGAGCAGTACTTC
TRBV25-1	TRBJ2-7	NA	NA	CASRAKRVSYEQYF	TGTGCCAGCAGGGCCAAGAGGGTGTCCTACGAGCAGTACTTC
TRBV3-1/TRBV3-2	TRBJ2-2	NA	NA	CASSHPGELFF	TGTGCCAGCAGCCATCCCGGGGAGCTGTTTTTT
TRBV6-2/TRBV6-3	TRBJ1-1	NA	NA	CASSYSRANTEAFF	TGTGCCAGCAGTTACTCGAGGGCAAACACTGAAGCTTTCTTT
TRBV19	TRBJ1-1	NA	TRBD1	CASKHPGGGSEAFF	TGTGCCAGTAAACACCCAGGGGGCGGGTCTGAAGCTTTCTTT
TRBV7-9	TRBJ2-1	few	NA	CASSLDGNEQFF	TGTGCCAGCAGCTTGGATGGCAATGAGCAGTTCTTC
TRBV6-6	TRBJ1-4	once	NA	CASSGGGPSGEKLFF	TGTGCCAGCAGTGGCGGGGGCCCCAGTGGCGAAAAACTGTTTTTT
TRBV13	TRBJ2-3	few	TRBD1	CASSLTIVWDRGQEDGTDTQYF	TGTGCCAGCAGCTTAACGATAGTATGGGACAGGGGCCAGGAAGACGGCACAGATACGCAGTATTTT
TRBV7-8	TRBJ1-3	NA	NA	CASSLPSTGNTIYF	TGTGCCAGCAGCCTCCCGAGCACTGGAAACACCATATATTTT
TRBV18	TRBJ1-5	NA	TRBD1	CASSPGQGGQPQHF	TGTGCCAGCTCACCCGGACAGGGCGGTCAGCCCCAGCATTTT
TRBV6-5	TRBJ1-5	NA	TRBD1	CASSRTGVNQPQHF	TGTGCCAGCAGCCGGACAGGGGTCAATCAGCCCCAGCATTTT
TRBV28	TRBJ1-1	NA	NA	CASSRGLEAFF	TGTGCCAGCAGCAGGGGACTTGAAGCTTTCTTT
TRBV11-3	TRBJ2-1	NA	TRBD1	CASSLTGGNYNEQFF	TGTGCCAGCAGCTTGACAGGGGGTAACTACAATGAGCAGTTCTTC
TRBV25-1	TRBJ2-2	NA	NA	CASSEQNTGELFF	TGTGCCAGCAGTGAACAGAACACCGGGGAGCTGTTTTTT
TRBV7-9	TRBJ1-4	NA	NA	CASSLLSGRGTEKLFF	TGTGCCAGCAGCTTACTTTCGGGCAGGGGAACCGAAAAACTGTTTTTT
TRBV18	TRBJ1-3	NA	NA	CASSPPGDVSGNTIYF	TGTGCCAGCTCACCCCCAGGCGATGTTTCAGGAAACACCATATATTTT
TRBV4-3	TRBJ1-3	NA	NA	CASSQVGSGNTIYF	TGCGCCAGCAGCCAAGTGGGCTCTGGAAACACCATATATTTT
TRBV19	TRBJ1-6	once	TRBD1	CASDRGLDNSPLHF	TGTGCCAGCGACAGGGGGCTTGATAATTCACCCCTCCACTTT
TRBV28	TRBJ1-5	NA	NA	CASSSLQPQHF	TGTGCCAGCAGTTCCCTACAGCCCCAGCATTTT
TRBV5-8	TRBJ2-1	NA	NA	CASSLQGREQFF	TGTGCCAGCAGCTTGCAGGGACGAGAGCAGTTCTTC
TRBV29-1	TRBJ2-7	NA	NA	CSVEPPRAARTPSYEQYF	TGCAGCGTTGAACCCCCCCGTGCGGCCAGGACCCCCTCCTACGAGCAGTACTTC
TRBV11-2	TRBJ2-1	NA	NA	CASSLAGVDEQFF	TGTGCCAGCAGCTTAGCAGGGGTCGATGAGCAGTTCTTC
TRBV12-3/TRBV12-4	TRBJ1-1	NA	NA	CASRAGHLFEAFF	TGTGCCAGCAGGGCGGGACACCTCTTTGAAGCTTTCTTT
TRBV2	TRBJ1-1	NA	NA	CASCPRPNTEAFF	TGTGCCAGCTGCCCTAGGCCGAACACTGAAGCTTTCTTT
TRBV9	TRBJ2-5	NA	TRBD1	CASSTQGRGQGETQYF	TGTGCCAGCAGCACACAGGGGAGGGGACAGGGGGAGACCCAGTACTTC
TRBV11-3	TRBJ2-7	NA	TRBD1	CASSSGTDYEQYF	TGTGCCAGCAGCTCAGGGACAGACTACGAGCAGTACTTC
TRBV12-5	TRBJ2-1	NA	NA	CASGFRGEQFF	TGTGCTAGTGGTTTCCGTGGGGAGCAGTTCTTC
TRBV6-4	TRBJ1-6	NA	NA	CASSEGSNSPLHF	TGTGCCAGCAGTGAGGGGAGCAATTCACCCCTCCACTTT
TRBV7-2	TRBJ2-7	NA	NA	CASSLFDRTYEQYF	TGTGCCAGCAGCTTATTTGACCGAACCTACGAGCAGTACTTC
TRBV3-1/TRBV3-2	TRBJ1-2	NA	NA	CASSQGNRVLYGYTF	TGTGCCAGCAGCCAAGGTAACAGGGTTTTGTATGGCTACACCTTC
TRBV5-1	TRBJ1-5	NA	TRBD1	CASSFSGTGNQPQHF	TGCGCCAGCAGCTTTTCCGGGACAGGGAACCAGCCCCAGCATTTT
TRBV5-1	TRBJ1-6	NA	NA	CASSPLGGGNSPLHF	TGCGCCAGCAGCCCCTTGGGAGGGGGTAATTCACCCCTCCACTTT
TRBV7-7	TRBJ2-5	once	TRBD2	CASSLAGGTRETQYF	TGTGCTAGCAGCTTAGCGGGGGGGACCCGGGAGACCCAGTACTTC
TRBV3-1/TRBV3-2	TRBJ1-5	NA	NA	CASSQSQGSNQPQHF	TGTGCCAGCAGCCAAAGTCAGGGAAGCAATCAGCCCCAGCATTTT
TRBV7-9	TRBJ2-7	NA	NA	CASSLTYEQYF	TGTGCCAGCAGCTTAACGTACGAGCAGTACTTC
TRBV7-6	TRBJ2-3	NA	TRBD2	CASSLNAGGPDTQYF	TGTGCCAGCAGCTTGAATGCGGGGGGGCCAGATACGCAGTATTTT
TRBV25-1	TRBJ1-5	NA	NA	CASSEYLGQPQHF	TGTGCCAGCAGTGAATATCTGGGTCAGCCCCAGCATTTT
TRBV11-2	TRBJ1-1	NA	NA	CASSRLGPRAEAFF	TGTGCCAGCAGCCGTCTTGGACCACGCGCTGAAGCTTTCTTT
TRBV5-5	TRBJ2-7	NA	NA	CASSLFLGTYEQYF	TGTGCCAGCAGCCTCTTCCTGGGAACCTACGAGCAGTACTTC
TRBV23-1	TRBJ1-5	NA	TRBD1	CASSHPRGQPSNQPQHF	TGCGCCAGCAGTCATCCCCGGGGACAGCCTAGCAATCAGCCCCAGCATTTT